This is a list of T cell receptor beta chains from one sample in a study of blood T cell repertoires in COVID-19. The method was immunoSEQ multiplex PCR; TCRdb's version includes in-frame clones alone and lacks a portion of them. The table includes about 240,000 clones, 82% detected once. Sequencing used peripheral blood. These receptors came from an elderly woman with COVID-19, enrolled during active disease. Each CDR3 is given with its conserved first and last residue. The order of the fields is clone size, J gene, V gene, D gene, CDR3 DNA, CDR3 protein. D genes are given only for firm matches. Some rows have no size entry. The others give once, few or many, or a class for an expanded clone.

. TRBJ1-3 TRBV28 . TGTGCCAGCAGTCCCCGGACAGTTTTTCAGCTCGCGGGTGGAAACACCATATATTTT CASSPRTVFQLAGGNTIYF
. TRBJ1-2 TRBV30 . TGTGCCTGGACAGGGAATCTCTATGGCTACACCTTC CAWTGNLYGYTF
. TRBJ1-1 TRBV6-2/TRBV6-3 . TGTGCCAGCAGTTACGATGCAGGGCGCACTGAAGCTTTCTTT CASSYDAGRTEAFF
. TRBJ1-5 TRBV29-1 . TGCAGCGTGCGGGGGTTGAATCAGCCCCAGCATTTT CSVRGLNQPQHF
. TRBJ1-4 TRBV19 . TGTGCCAGTTCCCCGCGGGCCCTTAATGAAAAACTGTTTTTT CASSPRALNEKLFF
once TRBJ2-7 TRBV20-1 . TGCAGTGCTGACCGGGGATGGCAGTACTTC CSADRGWQYF
. TRBJ2-4 TRBV5-1 TRBD2 TGCGCCAGCAGCTTGGGGATAGCGGGGGGATTAGCCAAAAACATTCAGTACTTC CASSLGIAGGLAKNIQYF
. TRBJ2-5 TRBV19 . TGTGCCAGTAGTCTGGGGGGGCAGGGATACGAGACCCAGTACTTC CASSLGGQGYETQYF
once TRBJ2-1 TRBV7-6 . TGTGCCAGCAGCTCCTACCCCCGGACCGGGACTGCGGCCCCCTACAATGAGCAGTTCTTC CASSSYPRTGTAAPYNEQFF
. TRBJ2-6 TRBV10-1 TRBD1 TGCGCCAGCAGTAGGGACAGACCCTCTCTTTTGCCTGGGGCCAACGTCCTGACTTTC CASSRDRPSLLPGANVLTF
. TRBJ1-4 TRBV7-9 TRBD1 TGTGCCAGCAGCTTCGAGGGGACAGCTAATGAAAAACTGTTTTTT CASSFEGTANEKLFF
. TRBJ1-1 TRBV6-2/TRBV6-3 TRBD1 TGTGCCAGCAGTCAGACAGGGAGTTTGAACACTGAAGCTTTCTTT CASSQTGSLNTEAFF
. TRBJ1-2 TRBV30 . TGTGCCTGGAGCCCTGGCAGGGTGGGCTACACCTTC CAWSPGRVGYTF
once TRBJ2-1 TRBV5-1 TRBD2 TGCGCCAGCAGTTCGGGGGGTCCCTCCTACAATGAGCAGTTCTTC CASSSGGPSYNEQFF
. TRBJ1-2 TRBV3-1/TRBV3-2 . TGTGCCAGCAGCCCCGCGGGAGGCTATGGCTACACCTTC CASSPAGGYGYTF
. TRBJ2-2 TRBV7-2 . TGTGCCAGCAGCCCTCAGGGCGGGGAGCTGTTTTTT CASSPQGGELFF
. TRBJ2-7 TRBV2 TRBD1 TGTGCCAGCAGGGGAACAGGGGGCGGCGAGCAGTACTTC CASRGTGGGEQYF
. TRBJ1-2 TRBV7-9 TRBD1 TGTGCCAGCAGCTTACTAGGACAGGGACGGGGCGACACCTTC CASSLLGQGRGDTF
once TRBJ1-2 TRBV6-1 TRBD1 TGTGCCAGCAGTGAGACAGGGGTGCGAGGCTACACCTTC CASSETGVRGYTF